The clone carrying this T cell receptor beta chain is judged medium-sized. Its antigen is still unknown. Because the library targeted alpha chains, this beta chain is an off-target read whose size means little. The data originate from a study of spatial heterogeneity in lung cancer. General study findings and limits: Within tumors, counts of expanded alpha and beta TCRs tracked tumor mutation counts.

Time point denoted: sample taken at primary tumor resection. Researchers sequenced whole RNA taken from tumor, nontumor lung or frozen PBMC without sorting. TCRdb used MiXCR to reprocess the 5' RACE reads, holding one entry per CDR3 protein. The sample yields about 9,600 distinct CDR3 sequences, around 12% seen once. This TCR derives from a male donor with early-stage non-small cell lung cancer. Sample: lung tumor tissue, taken at surgery.

The DNA for the CDR3 is TGTGCCAGCAGCTTAGCCCGGACAGGGTATGGCTACACCTTC. The encoded protein is CASSLARTGYGYTF. The V gene is TRBV7-9, the J gene TRBJ1-2; 8 bases are a match to TRBD1. This CDR3 has 14 residues. V trimming: 0 bases; J trimming: 5 bases; junction bases outside the gene matches: 2. The germline V gene has CDR1 SEHNR and CDR2 FQNEAQ (reference sequence).